The entry below describes one T cell receptor beta chain. These data belong to a study of CD8+CD57+ T cells in acquired aplastic anemia. Whole-study context: Mean DNA quantity obtained from sorted CD4+ and CD8+ cells was 3 to 3.5 ug. On average, healthy donors gave around 9.9 million reads for CD4+ cells.

Genomic DNA served as template for TCR beta VDJ and CDR3 profiling. TCRdb independently ran MiXCR on the reads; one entry per CDR3 protein. This repertoire shows 190,000 or so distinct CDR3 sequences, 61% found once; its top ten account for approximately 30%. This TCR came from a human donor in good health. What was sequenced was sorted CD4+, CD8+, or CD8+CD57+ T cells (not recorded which) from PBMCs.

CDR3 nucleotide sequence: TGTGCCAGTAGTATTGTCCAGGGGCGTGCGGAAGCTTTCTTT. Its translation: CASSIVQGRAEAFF. The V call is TRBV19, the J call TRBJ1-1; possible D gene TRBD1, 6 bases. Germline loops: CDR1 LNHDA, CDR2 SQIVND (reference sequence). Trimming left V 3 bases short and J 8 bases short, with 16 bases between. The CDR3 is 14 residues long.